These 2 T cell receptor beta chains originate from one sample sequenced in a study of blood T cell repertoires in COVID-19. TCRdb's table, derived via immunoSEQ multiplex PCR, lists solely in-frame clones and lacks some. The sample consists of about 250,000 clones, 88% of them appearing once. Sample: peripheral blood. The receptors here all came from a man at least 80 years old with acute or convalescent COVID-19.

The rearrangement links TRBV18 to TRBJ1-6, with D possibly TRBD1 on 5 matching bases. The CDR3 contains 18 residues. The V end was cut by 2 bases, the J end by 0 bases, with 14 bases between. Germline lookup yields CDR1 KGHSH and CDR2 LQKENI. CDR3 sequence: CASSPRRDQGSYNSPLHF. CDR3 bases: TGTGCCAGCTCACCAAGGAGGGACCAAGGCTCCTATAATTCACCCCTCCACTTT.

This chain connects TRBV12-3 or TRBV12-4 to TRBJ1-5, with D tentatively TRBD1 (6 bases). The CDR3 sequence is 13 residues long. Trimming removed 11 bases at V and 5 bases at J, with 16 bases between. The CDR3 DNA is TGTGCCGCTTCTCAGGGGAAGGATCAGCCCCAGCATTTT. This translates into CAASQGKDQPQHF.